The T cell receptor (beta chain) under discussion was sequenced for a study of T cell responses to AZD1222 COVID-19 vaccine. Study-level findings and limits: Among the donors, most were white British and more were female, and clonal diversity was possibly underestimated. A reported finding is that nearly half of spike-specific TCRs target unmutated variant regions.

Produced via immunoSEQ multiplex PCR; TCRdb's table is partial and in-frame only. The sample has about 260,000 clones; more than 80% are singletons. On this clone: Antigen: not known.

The CDR3 consists of 15 residues. Germline assignment: CDR1 MDHEN and CDR2 SYDVKM. After removal of 5 bases from V and 1 base from J, the junction contained 3 bases not matched to a gene. This sequence was found in an adult in good health. The rearrangement links TRBV28 to TRBJ1-5, with TRBD1 identical over 9 bases. The source was peripheral blood, collected on day 0 of AZD1222 vaccination. The CDR3 region is CASSNGQGSNQPQHF. CDR3 sequence (DNA): TGTGCCAGCAGTAACGGACAGGGGAGCAATCAGCCCCAGCATTTT.